The source of this T cell receptor (beta chain) is a study of blood T cell repertoires in COVID-19. The overall study: The study drew acute and convalescent COVID-19 samples from the United States, Italy and Spain.

This clone was seen only once. Sequenced by immunoSEQ multiplex PCR; TCRdb stores in-frame clones only, minus some. The sample has over 250,000 clones, 75% to 95% seen once. Participant age was roughly 18 to 100 years, and participants resided in fewer than 30 US areas. Participants were placed into cohorts based on the clinical history they reported. Two negative PCRs, clearance, or symptom resolution characterized the recovered Cohort 3 donors. V was pared by 3 bases and J by 0 bases, with 8 bases between. CDR3 size: 15 residues. Germline V CDR1 and CDR2: MDHEN, SYDVKM. The chain has TRBV28 and TRBJ2-2; D is possibly TRBD2 (6 bases). The source material was PBMCs or T cells enriched from blood (not recorded which). This TCR came from a woman aged 25 to 39 who had recovered from COVID-19. CDR3 region: CASSLGTANTGELFF. CDR3 coding DNA: TGTGCCAGCAGTTTGGGGACTGCGAACACCGGGGAGCTGTTTTTT.